These 17 T cell receptor beta chains came from one sample sequenced in a study of molecular identifiers for immune sequencing clone quantification. TCRdb re-called the PCR reads through MiXCR, storing one row per CDR3 protein. The sample records 40,000 to 50,000 distinct CDR3 sequences, roughly a fifth being singletons. The sequencing sample was made of naive CD8+ T cells from blood, with Jurkat cell RNA spiked in. Subset described: FACS-sorted CD8+CD4-CCR7+CD45RA+ naive T cells. These TCRs come from a human donor in good health. Some libraries in this study had Jurkat cell RNA spiked in.

This clonotype was seen repeatedly, ten times or more. The chain couples TRBV9 to TRBJ2-5, with 16 bases that match TRBD2. V shed 4 bases, J shed 3 bases, and the junction held 6 bases outside the gene matches. Per germline, CDR1 SGDLS and CDR2 YYNGEE. The CDR3 is 17 residues long. CDR3 bases: TGTGCCAGCAGCACCGGGACTAGCGGGAGGGCTGAAGAGACCCAGTACTTC. Protein sequence: CASSTGTSGRAEETQYF.

Many counts were recorded for this clonotype. CDR3 DNA sequence: TGCGCCAGCAGCCAAGATGCCCCGACAGGCTACTCCTACGAGCAGTACTTC. It translates to CASSQDAPTGYSYEQYF. The V and J genes are TRBV4-1 and TRBJ2-7; TRBD1 might be the D (6 bases). The CDR3 loop spans 17 amino acids. Germline lookup yields CDR1 MGHRA and CDR2 YSYEKL. V was clipped by 0 bases and J by 0 bases, with 15 bases between them.

This clonotype was seen repeatedly, ten times or more. The chain recombines TRBV20-1 with TRBJ1-2; D is ambiguous. The CDR3 has 18 amino acids. Trimming cost V 0 bases and J 5 bases, with 25 bases left between them. Germline V CDR1 and CDR2: DFQATT, SNEGSKA (reference sequence). Here the CDR3 reads CSARDLAGNREERYGYTF. The CDR3 coding sequence is TGCAGTGCTAGAGATCTCGCGGGGAACCGGGAGGAGCGGTATGGCTACACCTTC.

This clonotype was seen a handful of times. One end of the junction varies from germline; a read error may be responsible. This sequence joins TRBV4-1 and TRBJ1-1, with D unresolved. The CDR3 runs 15 residues. The germline V gene has CDR1 MGHRA and CDR2 YSYEKL. CDR3 residues: CANSQSAGLDTEAFF. The CDR3 DNA sequence: TGCGCCAACAGCCAATCAGCGGGTCTTGACACTGAAGCTTTCTTT.

This clonotype was observed at least ten times. CDR3 sequence: CASSPPSAGRTDTQYF. In nucleotides, the CDR3 is TGTGCCAGCAGTCCCCCATCAGCGGGAAGGACAGATACGCAGTATTTT. V gene TRBV27 combines with J gene TRBJ2-3, with 7 bases aligning to TRBD2. V lost 5 bases and J lost 3; bases outside the gene matches: 11. Germline V gene data show CDR1 as MNHEY and CDR2 as SMNVEV (reference sequence). The CDR3 totals 16 residues.

This clonotype has ten or more counts. The genes are TRBV4-3 and TRBJ2-7; the D is unclear. Germline assignment: CDR1 LGHNA and CDR2 YSLEER. The CDR3 is 15 residues long. Trimming took 1 base from V and 2 from J, leaving 12 bases between them. The chain's CDR3 is CASSQGYAGTYEQYF. CDR3 nucleotides: TGCGCCAGCAGCCAAGGGTATGCCGGTACCTACGAGCAGTACTTC.

A remark on this clonotype: It may be a read error: a sequence one base away is much more abundant. This chain links TRBV19 with TRBJ2-7; tentative D call: TRBD1 (5 bases). The germline gives CDR1 LNHDA, CDR2 SQIVND (reference sequence). This CDR3 has 14 amino acids. This chain's CDR3 is CVSSARVPYVEQYF. DNA for the CDR3: TGTGTCAGTAGTGCCAGGGTACCCTACGTGGAGCAGTACTTC.

This clonotype has ten or more counts. The gene calls are TRBV4-1 and TRBJ2-1; 9 positions agree with TRBD2. Germline-derived CDR1 and CDR2 are MGHRA and YSYEKL. Trimming cost V 5 bases and J 10 bases; bases outside gene matches: 3. This CDR3 contains 12 residues. The CDR3 region has the DNA TGCGCCAGCAGCAAACTAGCGGGCGAGCAGTTCTTC. It specifies CASSKLAGEQFF.

This clonotype was found many times. Here the CDR3 reads CASSPITRDRSYEQYF. The CDR3 region has the DNA TGTGCCAGCAGTCCAATAACGAGGGACAGGTCCTACGAGCAGTACTTC. The V and J genes are TRBV12-3 or TRBV12-4 and TRBJ2-7; 8 bases align to TRBD1. The CDR3 has 16 amino acids. The V segment lost 5 bases and the J segment 1 base; nucleotides outside the gene matches: 10.

The chain carries TRBV7-9 and TRBJ1-1, with D possibly being TRBD1 (5 bases). Trimming took off 6 bases at V and 4 bases at J, with 18 bases between the two ends. Germline CDR1 is SEHNR and CDR2 is FQNEAQ (reference sequence). The CDR3 loop spans 15 amino acids. CDR3 protein: CASRSPGPLITEAFF. CDR3 DNA: TGTGCCAGCAGGTCCCCGGGACCACTGATCACTGAAGCTTTCTTT.

At least ten counts were recorded for this clonotype. This chain connects TRBV12-3 or TRBV12-4 to TRBJ2-3; D is unresolved. V was pared by 4 bases and J by 0 bases, with 5 bases between. This CDR3 has 13 residues. The CDR3 reads CASSSFSTDTQYF. The CDR3 coding sequence is TGTGCCAGCAGTTCTTTTAGCACAGATACGCAGTATTTT.

Ten or more counts support this clonotype. J is TRBJ2-1 and V is TRBV7-9, with 15 bases fitting TRBD2. J gave up 4 bases and V 5 bases, and 12 bases lay outside the gene matches. There are 19 residues in the CDR3. The germline V gene has CDR1 SEHNR and CDR2 FQNEAQ (reference sequence). CDR3 DNA sequence: TGTGCCAGCAGCCACCCTAGGGGACTAGCGGGAGGAATTTACAATGAGCAGTTCTTC. Its protein is CASSHPRGLAGGIYNEQFF.

This clonotype was seen many times. The chain uses TRBV30 and TRBJ2-3; the D gene is possibly TRBD1 (6 bases). CDR1 and CDR2 (germline): GTSNPN, SVGIG (reference sequence). The CDR3 totals 14 residues. Deletions cut 0 bases from V and 1 base from J, with 8 bases between. The CDR3 protein is CAWSVAGGTDTQYF. CDR3 nucleotides: TGTGCCTGGAGTGTGGCAGGGGGCACAGATACGCAGTATTTT.

This clonotype occurred many times. The chain combines TRBV30 with TRBJ1-1, with TRBD1 as a possible D gene (5 bases). The germline CDR1 and CDR2 sequences are GTSNPN and SVGIG (reference sequence). The ends were cut back, 7 bases at V and 2 bases at J, with 17 bases in the middle. The CDR3 runs to 14 residues. CDR3: CALNDGGINTEAFF. CDR3 DNA sequence: TGTGCCTTAAACGACGGGGGGATAAACACTGAAGCTTTCTTT. The full variable domain, completed using reference TRBV30 and TRBJ1-1, is SQTIHQWPATLVQPVGSPLSLECTVEGTSNPNLYWYRQAAGRGLQLLFYSVGIGQISSEVPQNLSASRPQDRQFILSSKKLLLSDSGFYLCALNDGGINTEAFFGQGTRLTVV.

This clonotype was counted ten times or more. The V and J genes are TRBV7-9 and TRBJ2-3; the D is unclear. The CDR3 covers 17 residues. Germline assignment: CDR1 SEHNR and CDR2 FQNEAQ (reference sequence). V dropped 6 bases and J dropped 4 bases, with 23 bases sitting between them. CDR3 loop: CASRGVKGVKGSDTQYF. The CDR3 bases are TGTGCCAGCAGGGGCGTGAAGGGTGTTAAAGGTTCAGATACGCAGTATTTT. Using reference TRBV7-9 and TRBJ2-3 for the parts outside the CDR3, the full variable domain is DTGVSQNPRHKITKRGQNVTFRCDPISEHNRLYWYRQTLGQGPEFLTYFQNEAQLEKSRLLSDRFSAERPKGSFSTLEIQRTEQGDSAMYLCASRGVKGVKGSDTQYFGPGTRLTVL.

At least ten counts were recorded for this clonotype. The chain combines TRBV7-9 with TRBJ1-1, with TRBD1 as a possible D gene (6 bases). The CDR3 runs 16 residues. Germline loops: CDR1 SEHNR, CDR2 FQNEAQ (reference sequence). Trimming left V 5 bases short and J 3 bases short, with 19 bases between. CDR3 sequence: CASSRSRGPLDTEAFF. The DNA of the CDR3 is TGTGCCAGCAGCCGTTCCAGGGGTCCGTTGGACACTGAAGCTTTCTTT.

This clonotype has at least ten counts. The rearrangement joins TRBV19 to TRBJ2-1; D is perhaps TRBD2 (6 bases). Trimming took off 5 bases at V and 9 bases at J, with 11 bases between the two ends. CDR1 and CDR2 from the germline V gene are LNHDA and SQIVND (reference sequence). This CDR3 comprises 12 residues. The chain's CDR3 is CASSAAGGEQFF. The CDR3 nucleotides read TGTGCCAGTAGTGCCGCCGGGGGTGAGCAGTTCTTC.